The 8 T cell receptor beta chains in this list originate from one sample, sequenced in a study of Ad26.COV2.S vaccination and SARS-CoV-2 variants. Measured with immunoSEQ multiplex PCR; TCRdb has only the in-frame clones, and not every one. The table shows about 400,000 clones, with roughly 90% occurring only once. Specified treatment: around 19 received Ad26.COV2.S at low or high dose, single or two shots; roughly 5 received placebo; per-sample allocation not given. On day 63 after the first injection, vaccine and placebo recipients gave samples. This specimen consisted of peripheral blood, obtained in a trial of Ad26.COV2.S vaccine versus placebo. The receptor source for this set is a person between 18 and 65 years old who received the Ad26.COV2.S COVID-19 vaccine or a placebo.

The V and J genes are TRBV18 and TRBJ1-1, with unresolved D. Looked up from germline, CDR1 is KGHSH and CDR2 is LQKENI. The CDR3 has 17 residues. The V gene lost 1 base and the J gene lost 2 bases, with 17 bases spanning the gap. CDR3 sequence: CASSPLGAGRLNTEAFF. The CDR3 DNA reads TGTGCCAGCTCACCACTGGGTGCCGGGAGATTAAACACTGAAGCTTTCTTT.

The V gene is TRBV7-8, the J gene TRBJ1-1, with 8 bases fitting TRBD1. Trimming cost V 0 bases and J 5 bases; bases outside gene matches: 2. CDR3 length: 14 amino acids. CDR1 is SGHVS and CDR2 is FQNEAQ in the germline V gene. DNA of the CDR3: TGTGCCAGCAGCTTAGCGAACAGGGGGACTGAAGCTTTCTTT. Encoded protein: CASSLANRGTEAFF.

This rearrangement joins TRBV11-1 to TRBJ2-3; TRBD2 matches at 7 bases. The germline V gene encodes CDR1 SGHAT and CDR2 FQDESV (reference sequence). Trimming removed 6 bases from V and 8 bases from J; junction bases left unmatched: 8. The CDR3 is made up of 13 amino acids. The CDR3 is CASSTSAEGTQYF. CDR3 coding DNA: TGTGCCAGCAGTACTAGCGCCGAAGGTACGCAGTATTTT.

The chain combines TRBV27 with TRBJ1-6, with no clear D. V was clipped by 6 bases and J by 0 bases, with 6 bases between them. CDR3 size: 14 residues. Germline values: CDR1 MNHEY, CDR2 SMNVEV (reference sequence). CDR3 in DNA: TGTGCCAGCAGCCCGAGCTCCTATAATTCACCCCTCCACTTT. Its translation: CASSPSSYNSPLHF.

The chain uses TRBV30 and TRBJ2-1, with 7 positions matching TRBD2. The CDR3 is 14 residues long. Germline values: CDR1 GTSNPN, CDR2 SVGIG (reference sequence). The V gene end was trimmed by 6 bases and the J gene end by 7 bases; junction bases not matched to a gene: 12. CDR3 region: CACGGEGEGNEQFF. Here the CDR3 DNA reads TGTGCCTGTGGGGGGGAGGGAGAGGGTAATGAGCAGTTCTTC.

The rearrangement joins TRBV27 to TRBJ2-3; 9 bases align to TRBD2. V dropped 3 bases and J dropped 6; count of bases not matched to a gene: 1. This CDR3 contains 13 residues. CDR1 and CDR2 (germline): MNHEY, SMNVEV (reference sequence). The CDR3 sequence is CASSLREGDTQYF. CDR3 nucleotide sequence: TGTGCCAGCAGTTTGCGGGAGGGGGATACGCAGTATTTT.

This clone was detected once. V and J are TRBV29-1 and TRBJ2-6; TRBD1 aligns across 9 bases. This CDR3 contains 17 residues. The germline V gene has CDR1 SQVTM and CDR2 ANQGSEA. CDR3 in amino acids: CNSVPGQGDSGANVLTF. The CDR3 coding sequence is TGCAACTCTGTCCCGGGACAGGGAGACTCTGGGGCCAACGTCCTGACTTTC.

The chain carries TRBV27 and TRBJ2-2; no definite D call. CDR1 and CDR2 (germline): MNHEY, SMNVEV (reference sequence). Trimming took off 2 bases at V and 3 bases at J, with 4 bases between the two ends. This CDR3 has 13 residues. CDR3 sequence: CASSLPHTGELFF. The CDR3 bases are TGTGCCAGCAGTTTACCCCACACCGGGGAGCTGTTTTTT.